This TCR beta chain was retrieved from a study of blood T cell repertoires in COVID-19. In germline, CDR1 is MDHEN, CDR2 SYDVKM. This CDR3 comprises 15 residues. The V and J ends lost 3 bases and 2 bases respectively, with 14 bases between them. As processed by the authors: Reference gene primer amplification in the assay estimated nucleated cell counts. Clones were sequenced by immunoSEQ multiplex PCR, and TCRdb holds only the in-frame ones, with some missing. V, J and clone size are taken as reported in that table, and D and trimming were inferred from the DNA itself. Found here are about 140,000 clones, 88% of them singletons; the top ten hold about 10%.

The sequencing sample was made of peripheral blood. The receptor comes from a man aged 50 to 60 with active or convalescent COVID-19. The V call is TRBV28, the J call TRBJ2-7; maybe TRBD1 (6 bases). The CDR3 sequence is CASSFSGATTYEQYF. DNA for the CDR3: TGTGCCAGCAGTTTCTCAGGGGCGACCACCTACGAGCAGTACTTC.